This T cell receptor beta chain comes out of a study of blood T cell repertoires in COVID-19. On the study more broadly: Italy, Spain and the United States were the sources of the convalescent and acute COVID-19 samples. Sources were T cells, B-cell-depleted T cells, or PBMCs; the material itself was cDNA or gDNA.

V was clipped by 2 bases and J by 4 bases; unmatched bases: 16. Germline-derived CDR1 and CDR2 are LGHDT and YNNKEL (reference sequence). This CDR3 spans 19 amino acids. As originally analysed: Reference gene primers were amplified, and this amplification served to estimate nucleated cell counts. Assay used: immunoSEQ multiplex PCR; TCRdb lists only in-frame clones, some missing. The D gene and trimming were derived from the DNA, and the V and J assignments and clone size from that table. The sample records roughly 110,000 clones, 85% being singletons. This clone was seen a handful of times. Sequencing was carried out using peripheral blood. The chain uses TRBV3-1 (or the pseudogene TRBV3-2) and TRBJ2-3; 9 bases line up with TRBD2. The TCR was taken from a man in his forties with acute or convalescent COVID-19. The chain's CDR3 is CASSQRGGGGASEADTQYF. The CDR3 region has the DNA TGTGCCAGCAGCCAAAGAGGTGGCGGGGGGGCCTCCGAAGCAGATACGCAGTATTTT.